This entry features one TCR beta chain sequence. What it binds is not known. The data derive from a study of shared clonotypes between healthy human individuals. Study results and limitations: It was the few donors that limited the genetic and exposure-history diversity represented.

Libraries were prepared by immunoSEQ multiplex PCR; TCRdb keeps only in-frame clonotypes and omits some of them. Here the sample spans fewer than 3 million clones, just under 95% being singletons. The junction had 11 bases not matched to a gene; V was cut back by 1 base and J by 6 bases. The CDR3 covers 18 residues. Germline V gene data show CDR1 as LNHDA and CDR2 as SQIVND (reference sequence). Nashville, Tennessee was home to all donors, who were Caucasian adults. Sequencing input: naive CD4+ T cells from PBMCs. The subset was: CD45RA+ positively selected. The sequence came from a man aged 18 to 29 in good health. Some clones in this sample may be carry-over from other donors' samples. This chain joins TRBV19 and TRBJ2-3; TRBD2 aligns across 12 bases. CDR3 amino acids: CASSIVVASGRATDTQYF. The CDR3 DNA follows: TGTGCCAGTAGTATAGTCGTAGCTAGCGGGAGGGCCACGGATACGCAGTATTTT.